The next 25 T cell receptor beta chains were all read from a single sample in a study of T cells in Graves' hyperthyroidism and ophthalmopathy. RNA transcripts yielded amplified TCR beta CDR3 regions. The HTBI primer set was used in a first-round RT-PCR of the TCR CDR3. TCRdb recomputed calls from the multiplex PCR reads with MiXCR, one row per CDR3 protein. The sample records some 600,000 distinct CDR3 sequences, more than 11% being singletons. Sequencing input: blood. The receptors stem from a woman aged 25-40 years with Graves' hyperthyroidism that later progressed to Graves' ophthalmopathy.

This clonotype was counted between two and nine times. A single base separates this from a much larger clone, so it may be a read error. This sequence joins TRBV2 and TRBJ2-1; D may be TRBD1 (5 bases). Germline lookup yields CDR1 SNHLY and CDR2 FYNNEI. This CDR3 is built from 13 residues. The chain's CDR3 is CASSSDTYNEQLF. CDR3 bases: TGTGCCAGCAGTTCGGACACCTACAATGAGCAGCTCTTC. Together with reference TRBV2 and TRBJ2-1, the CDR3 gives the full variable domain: EPEVTQTPSHQVTQMGQEVILRCVPISNHLYFYWYRQILGQKVEFLVSFYNNEISEKSEIFDDQFSVERPDGSNFTLKIRSTKLEDSAMYFCASSSDTYNEQLFGPGTRLTVL.

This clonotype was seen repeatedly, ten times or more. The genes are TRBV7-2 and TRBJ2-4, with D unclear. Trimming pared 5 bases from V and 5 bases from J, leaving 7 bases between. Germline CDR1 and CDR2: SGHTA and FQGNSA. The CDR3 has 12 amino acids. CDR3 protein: CASSPHENIQYF. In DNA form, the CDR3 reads TGTGCCAGCAGCCCACACGAAAACATTCAGTACTTC.

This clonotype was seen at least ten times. The CDR3: CSAAHRGRRNNQPQHF. CDR3 sequence (DNA): TGCAGTGCCGCCCACAGGGGGCGTCGGAACAATCAGCCCCAGCATTTT. This chain uses TRBV20-1 with TRBJ1-5, with 9 positions matching TRBD1. The CDR3 spans 16 residues. Germline loops: CDR1 DFQATT, CDR2 SNEGSKA (reference sequence). Germline trimming cut 6 bases from V and 3 bases from J; bases unmatched to any gene: 12.

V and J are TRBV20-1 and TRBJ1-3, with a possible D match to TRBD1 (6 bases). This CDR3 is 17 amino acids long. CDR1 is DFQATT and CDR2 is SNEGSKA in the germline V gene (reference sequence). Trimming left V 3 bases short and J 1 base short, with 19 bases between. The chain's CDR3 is CSASTGLSNPSGNTIYF. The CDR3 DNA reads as TGCAGTGCTAGCACAGGGTTATCAAATCCGTCTGGAAACACCATATATTTT.

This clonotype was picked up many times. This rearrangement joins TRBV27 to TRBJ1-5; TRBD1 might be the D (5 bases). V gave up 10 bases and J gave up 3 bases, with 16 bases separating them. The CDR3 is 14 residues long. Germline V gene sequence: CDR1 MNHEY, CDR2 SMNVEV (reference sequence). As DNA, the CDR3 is TGTGCCACCAGCCGCGGGGGAAACAATCAGCCCCAGCATTTT. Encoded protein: CATSRGGNNQPQHF.

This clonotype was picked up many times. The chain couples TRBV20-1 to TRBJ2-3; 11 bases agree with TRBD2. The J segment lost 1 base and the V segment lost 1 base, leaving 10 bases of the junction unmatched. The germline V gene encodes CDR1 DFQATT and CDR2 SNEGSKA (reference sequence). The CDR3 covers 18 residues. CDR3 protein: CSARGGLAEDGGTDTQYF. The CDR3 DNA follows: TGCAGTGCTAGAGGGGGACTAGCGGAGGACGGGGGCACAGATACGCAGTATTTT.

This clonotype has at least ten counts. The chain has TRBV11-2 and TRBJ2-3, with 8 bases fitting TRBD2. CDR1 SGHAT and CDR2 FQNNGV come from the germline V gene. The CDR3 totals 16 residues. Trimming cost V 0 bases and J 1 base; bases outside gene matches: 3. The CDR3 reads CASSLDGAGGTDTQYF. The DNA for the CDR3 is TGTGCCAGCAGCTTAGATGGAGCGGGAGGCACAGATACGCAGTATTTT.

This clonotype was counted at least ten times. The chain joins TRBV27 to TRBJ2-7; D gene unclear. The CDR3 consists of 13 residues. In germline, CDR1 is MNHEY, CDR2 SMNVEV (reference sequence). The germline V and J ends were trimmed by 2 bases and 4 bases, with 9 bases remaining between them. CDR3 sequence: CASSLTARYEQYF. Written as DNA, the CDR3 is TGTGCCAGCAGTTTAACGGCACGATACGAGCAGTACTTC.

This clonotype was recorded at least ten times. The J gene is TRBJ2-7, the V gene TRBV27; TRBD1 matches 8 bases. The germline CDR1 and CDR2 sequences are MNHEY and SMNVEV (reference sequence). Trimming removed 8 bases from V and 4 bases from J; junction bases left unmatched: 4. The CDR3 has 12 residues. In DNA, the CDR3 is TGTGCCAGCCGACAGGGGAAATACGAGCAGTACTTC. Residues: CASRQGKYEQYF.

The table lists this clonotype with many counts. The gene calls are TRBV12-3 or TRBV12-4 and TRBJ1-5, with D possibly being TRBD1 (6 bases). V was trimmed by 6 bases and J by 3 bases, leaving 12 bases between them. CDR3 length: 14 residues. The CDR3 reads CASRHRDTNQPQHF. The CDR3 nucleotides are TGTGCCAGCAGGCACCGGGACACCAATCAGCCCCAGCATTTT.

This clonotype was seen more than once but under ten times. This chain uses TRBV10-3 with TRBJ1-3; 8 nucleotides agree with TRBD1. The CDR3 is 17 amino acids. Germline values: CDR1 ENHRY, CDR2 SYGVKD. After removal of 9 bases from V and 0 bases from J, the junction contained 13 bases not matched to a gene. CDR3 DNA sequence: TGTGCCATTGCGACAGGGGAATTATCTTACTCTGGAAACACCATATATTTT. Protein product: CAIATGELSYSGNTIYF.

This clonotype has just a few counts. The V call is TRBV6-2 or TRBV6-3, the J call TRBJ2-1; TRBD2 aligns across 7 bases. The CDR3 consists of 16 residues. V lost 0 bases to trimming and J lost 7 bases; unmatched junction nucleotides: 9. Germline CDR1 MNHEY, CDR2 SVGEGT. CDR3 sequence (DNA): TGTGCCAGCAGTTACTCGAGGGACTACCCTACGAATGAGCAGTTCTTC. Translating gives CASSYSRDYPTNEQFF.

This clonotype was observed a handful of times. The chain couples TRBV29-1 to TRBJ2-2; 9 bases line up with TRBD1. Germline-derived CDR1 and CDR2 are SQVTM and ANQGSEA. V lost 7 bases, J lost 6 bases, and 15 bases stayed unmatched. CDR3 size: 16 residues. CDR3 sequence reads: CSAITWDRDFSGELFF. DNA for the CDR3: TGCAGCGCCATAACGTGGGACAGGGATTTTTCCGGGGAGCTGTTTTTT.

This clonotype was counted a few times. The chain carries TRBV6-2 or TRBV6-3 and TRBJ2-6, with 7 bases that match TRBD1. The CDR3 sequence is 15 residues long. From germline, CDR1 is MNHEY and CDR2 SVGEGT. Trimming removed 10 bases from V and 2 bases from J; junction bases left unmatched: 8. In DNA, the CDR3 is TGTGCCACCAAAGACAGGGTCGCTGGGGCCAACGTCCTGACTTTC. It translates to CATKDRVAGANVLTF.

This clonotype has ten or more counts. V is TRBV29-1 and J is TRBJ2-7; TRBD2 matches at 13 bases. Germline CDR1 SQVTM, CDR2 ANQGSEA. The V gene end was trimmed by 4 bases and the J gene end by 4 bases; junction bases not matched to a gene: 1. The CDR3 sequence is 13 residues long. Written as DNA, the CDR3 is TGCAGCGTTGGGACTAGCGGGAGTTACGAGCAGTACTTC. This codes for CSVGTSGSYEQYF.

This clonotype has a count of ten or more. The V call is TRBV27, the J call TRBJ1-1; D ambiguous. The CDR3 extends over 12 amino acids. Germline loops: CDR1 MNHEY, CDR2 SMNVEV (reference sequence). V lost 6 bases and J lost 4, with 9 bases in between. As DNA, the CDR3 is TGTGCCAGCAGCTCCGTCCCCACTGAAGCTTTCTTT. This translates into CASSSVPTEAFF.

In nucleotides, the CDR3 is TGTGCCAGCAGCTTAGTGGACAGGGGAACTGGAAACACCATATATTTT. It is translated as CASSLVDRGTGNTIYF. The chain joins TRBV7-6 to TRBJ1-3; TRBD1 agrees at 9 bases. CDR1 and CDR2 (germline): SGHVS, FNYEAQ. The J segment lost 2 bases and the V segment lost 1 base, leaving 3 bases of the junction unmatched. The length of the CDR3 is 16 residues.

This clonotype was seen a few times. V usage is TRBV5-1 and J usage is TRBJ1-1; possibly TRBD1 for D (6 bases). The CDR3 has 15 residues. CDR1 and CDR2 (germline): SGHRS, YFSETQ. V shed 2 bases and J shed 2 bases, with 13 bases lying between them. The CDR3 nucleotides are TGCGCCAGCAGCTTCGGACAGAAAAAAAACACTGAAGCTTTCTTT. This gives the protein CASSFGQKKNTEAFF.

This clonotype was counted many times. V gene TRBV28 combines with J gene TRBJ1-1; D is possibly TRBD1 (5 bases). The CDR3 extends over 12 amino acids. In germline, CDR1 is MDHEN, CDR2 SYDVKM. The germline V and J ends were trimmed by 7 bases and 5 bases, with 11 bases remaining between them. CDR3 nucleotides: TGTGCCAGCAAATTGGGGGGAACTGAAGCTTTCTTT. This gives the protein CASKLGGTEAFF.

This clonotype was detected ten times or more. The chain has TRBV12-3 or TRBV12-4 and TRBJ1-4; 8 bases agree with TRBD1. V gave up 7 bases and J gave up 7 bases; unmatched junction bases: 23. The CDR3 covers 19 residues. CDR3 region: CASNNQTGVFGIVGEKLFF. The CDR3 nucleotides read TGTGCCAGCAATAACCAGACAGGGGTGTTCGGGATCGTTGGTGAAAAACTGTTTTTT.

Here the CDR3 reads CAGTSRGEQYF. In nucleotides, the CDR3 is TGTGCCGGCACCTCGCGGGGCGAGCAGTACTTC. The V call is TRBV6-2 or TRBV6-3, the J call TRBJ2-7, with a possible D match to TRBD2 (6 bases). The CDR3 has 11 residues. V dropped 11 bases and J dropped 6 bases, with 14 bases sitting between them. Germline loops: CDR1 MNHEY, CDR2 SVGEGT.

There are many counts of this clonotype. The CDR3 coding sequence is TGTGCCAGTAGCGATCCGAGCTCCTACAATGAGCAGTTCTTC. It is translated as CASSDPSSYNEQFF. The rearrangement links TRBV19 to TRBJ2-1, with unresolved D. Germline V CDR1 and CDR2: LNHDA, SQIVND (reference sequence). The V and J ends lost 6 bases and 0 bases respectively, with 9 bases between them. The CDR3 loop spans 14 amino acids.

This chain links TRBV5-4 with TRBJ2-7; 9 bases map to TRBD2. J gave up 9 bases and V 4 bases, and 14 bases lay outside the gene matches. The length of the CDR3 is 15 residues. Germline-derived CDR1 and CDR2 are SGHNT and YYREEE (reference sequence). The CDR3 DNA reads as TGTGCCAGCAGCCCGGGACTAGCCCCTGGGGGGGGGCAGTACTTC. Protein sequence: CASSPGLAPGGGQYF. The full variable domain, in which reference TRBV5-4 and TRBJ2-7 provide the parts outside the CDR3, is ETGVTQSPTHLIKTRGQQVTLRCSSQSGHNTVSWYQQALGQGPQFIFQYYREEENGRGNFPPRFSGLQFPNYSSELNVNALELDDSALYLCASSPGLAPGGGQYFGPGTRLTVT.

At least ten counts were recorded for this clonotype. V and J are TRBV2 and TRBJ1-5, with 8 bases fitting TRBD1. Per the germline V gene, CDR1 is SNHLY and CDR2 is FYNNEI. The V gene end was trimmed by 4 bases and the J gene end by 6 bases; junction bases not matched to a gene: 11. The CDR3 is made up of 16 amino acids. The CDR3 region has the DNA TGTGCCAGCAGTGTCTTCAGGACAGGGCTCTCTCAGCCCCAGCATTTT. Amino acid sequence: CASSVFRTGLSQPQHF.

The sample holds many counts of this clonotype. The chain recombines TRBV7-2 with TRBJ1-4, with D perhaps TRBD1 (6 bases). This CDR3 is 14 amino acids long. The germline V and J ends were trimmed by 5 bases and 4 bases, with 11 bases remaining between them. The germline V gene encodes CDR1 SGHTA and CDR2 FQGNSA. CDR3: CASSLGQHNEKLFF. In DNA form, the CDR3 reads TGTGCCAGCAGCCTTGGACAGCATAATGAAAAACTGTTTTTT.